The next 17 T cell receptor beta chains were all read from a single sample in a study of blood T cell repertoires in COVID-19 (dated by TCRdb to 2020 to 2022). Library preparation used the immunoSEQ multiplex PCR assay. TCRdb holds this immuneACCESS table with in-frame rearrangements only. Some clones are missing; in checked studies, unresolved V genes explain under half, and the rest has no known cause. The sample table shows 250,000 to 300,000 clones, and approximately 85% are seen once. Approximately 1% of the sample comes from the top ten. Sequencing used PBMCs or T cells enriched from blood (not recorded which). The receptors here all came from a woman in her thirties who had recovered from COVID-19.

The genes are TRBV27 and TRBJ2-1, with TRBD2 matching 14 bases. Germline values: CDR1 MNHEY, CDR2 SMNVEV (reference sequence). CDR3 size: 18 residues. The trim removed 10 bases at V and 7 bases at J, leaving 18 bases unmatched. CDR3 amino acids: CATQWGSGTSGSRNEQFF. The CDR3 DNA sequence: TGTGCCACCCAATGGGGATCTGGGACTAGCGGGAGCAGGAATGAGCAGTTCTTC.

The CDR3 bases are TGTGCCAGTAGTCCTACTAGAGCGGGAGGGCCTCCGGAGACCCAGTACTTC. Translation: CASSPTRAGGPPETQYF. This rearrangement joins TRBV19 to TRBJ2-5, with TRBD2 identical over 10 bases. After removal of 5 bases from V and 5 bases from J, the junction contained 14 bases not matched to a gene. CDR1 LNHDA and CDR2 SQIVND come from the germline V gene (reference sequence). The CDR3 runs 17 residues.

The chain joins TRBV3-1 (or the pseudogene TRBV3-2) to TRBJ2-7; 10 bases align to TRBD1. Per germline, CDR1 LGHDT and CDR2 YNNKEL (reference sequence). This CDR3 region has 12 residues. With V trimmed by 4 bases and J by 6 bases, 0 bases remained unmatched. The CDR3 nucleotides are TGTGCCAGCAGCCGGGACAGGGGCGAGCAGTACTTC. This codes for CASSRDRGEQYF.

V gene TRBV2 combines with J gene TRBJ1-6, with a possible D match to TRBD1 (5 bases). The CDR3 is 16 residues long. Germline CDR1 and CDR2: SNHLY and FYNNEI. The V end lost 3 bases, the J end lost 4 bases, and 13 bases lay between the germline ends. The CDR3 DNA follows: TGTGCCAGCAGTGAGCGGAGGGGAAGGTATAATTCACCCCTCCACTTT. Amino acid sequence: CASSERRGRYNSPLHF.

This chain uses TRBV6-6 with TRBJ1-6; weak D call: TRBD1 (6 bases). Germline V lookup: CDR1 MNHNY, CDR2 SVGAGI (reference sequence). The CDR3 runs 16 residues. V lost 0 bases and J 5 bases, leaving 11 bases between the germline ends. In DNA form, the CDR3 reads TGTGCCAGCAGTTACTCGGGGGCGTTTCATAATTCACCCCTCCACTTT. It translates to CASSYSGAFHNSPLHF.

The V gene is TRBV5-1, the J gene TRBJ2-1; 10 bases align to TRBD2. CDR3 length equals 15 residues. Germline CDR1 reads SGHRS; CDR2 reads YFSETQ. V lost 3 bases, J lost 5 bases, and 5 bases stayed unmatched. The DNA for the CDR3 is TGCGCCAGCAGCTCTAGCGGGAGCGGCCACAATGAGCAGTTCTTC. It translates to CASSSSGSGHNEQFF.

The chain carries TRBV30 and TRBJ1-2, with D unresolved. There are 14 residues in the CDR3. The V gene's germline CDR1 is GTSNPN and CDR2 SVGIG (reference sequence). The V and J ends lost 4 bases and 5 bases respectively, with 17 bases between them. The CDR3 loop is CAWKDSGKPYGYTF. In nucleotides, the CDR3 is TGTGCCTGGAAAGATTCCGGGAAGCCGTATGGCTACACCTTC.

This sequence joins TRBV10-3 and TRBJ2-1; 9 bases line up with TRBD2. Germline trimming cut 6 bases from V and 6 bases from J; bases unmatched to any gene: 9. CDR3 length: 15 amino acids. Germline CDR1 and CDR2: ENHRY and SYGVKD. CDR3 in DNA: TGTGCCATCAGCAGGACTAGCGAGACATCCAATGAGCAGTTCTTC. It specifies CAISRTSETSNEQFF.

The chain employs TRBV7-9 and TRBJ2-1, with D possibly being TRBD2 (6 bases). With 1 base removed from V and 0 bases from J, the gap between germline ends came to 13 bases. In germline, CDR1 is SEHNR, CDR2 FQNEAQ (reference sequence). This CDR3 spans 17 amino acids. CDR3 DNA: TGTGCCAGCAGCTTAGGCAGCGGGCTAAGCTCCTACAATGAGCAGTTCTTC. Protein product: CASSLGSGLSSYNEQFF.

The chain employs TRBV5-6 and TRBJ1-1; TRBD1 is a possible D gene (6 bases). V shed 3 bases and J shed 4 bases, with 13 bases lying between them. The CDR3 runs 14 residues. The germline gives CDR1 SGHDT, CDR2 YYEEEE. CDR3 loop: CASSYGTGLTEAFF. The DNA for the CDR3 is TGTGCCAGCAGCTACGGTACAGGGCTCACTGAAGCTTTCTTT.

J is TRBJ2-2 and V is TRBV28; TRBD2 might be the D (5 bases). Germline V gives CDR1 MDHEN, CDR2 SYDVKM. This CDR3 has 15 residues. The V end was cut by 6 bases, the J end by 0 bases, with 11 bases between. The CDR3 loop is CASRPDYANTGELFF. For the CDR3, the DNA is TGTGCCAGCAGGCCTGACTACGCGAACACCGGGGAGCTGTTTTTT. Supplemented by reference TRBV28 and TRBJ2-2, the full variable domain reads DVKVTQSSRYLVKRTGEKVFLECVQDMDHENMFWYRQDPGLGLRLIYFSYDVKMKEKGDIPEGYSVSREKKERFSLILESASTNQTSMYLCASRPDYANTGELFFGEGSRLTVL.

This clone was seen a single time. V is TRBV2 and J is TRBJ1-2, with TRBD1 identical over 8 bases. V lost 8 bases to trimming and J lost 3 bases; unmatched junction nucleotides: 5. The CDR3 has 13 amino acids. CDR1 is SNHLY and CDR2 is FYNNEI in the germline V gene. CDR3 sequence reads: CASGDRGYYGYTF. DNA of the CDR3: TGTGCCAGCGGAGACAGGGGCTACTATGGCTACACCTTC. The full variable domain, completed using reference TRBV2 and TRBJ1-2, is EPEVTQTPSHQVTQMGQEVILRCVPISNHLYFYWYRQILGQKVEFLVSFYNNEISEKSEIFDDQFSVERPDGSNFTLKIRSTKLEDSAMYFCASGDRGYYGYTFGSGTRLTVV.

V gene TRBV28 combines with J gene TRBJ1-1; weak D call: TRBD1 (6 bases). Germline V gene sequence: CDR1 MDHEN, CDR2 SYDVKM. Trimming stripped 5 bases from V and 4 bases from J, with 17 bases between. The CDR3 covers 15 residues. The CDR3 loop reads CASSLRQVSGTEAFF. CDR3 nucleotides: TGTGCCAGCAGTCTTAGACAGGTTTCTGGCACTGAAGCTTTCTTT.

The chain carries TRBV9 and TRBJ1-1; 8 bases are shared with TRBD1. Germline V gene data show CDR1 as SGDLS and CDR2 as YYNGEE. Unmatched junction bases numbered 5, after V lost 4 bases and J lost 0 bases. The CDR3 runs 15 residues. As DNA, the CDR3 is TGTGCCAGCAGCCCCGGGACAGGTTTGAACACTGAAGCTTTCTTT. The encoded protein is CASSPGTGLNTEAFF.

This rearrangement joins TRBV11-3 to TRBJ2-5; 7 nucleotides match TRBD1. The trim removed 0 bases at V and 1 base at J, leaving 5 bases unmatched. Germline V CDR1 and CDR2: SGHNT, YENEEA. The CDR3 runs to 16 residues. The CDR3 coding sequence is TGTGCCAGCAGCTTAGAAGGGACAGCTCGCCAAGAGACCCAGTACTTC. Translation: CASSLEGTARQETQYF.

The CDR3 reads CSVDTSGVYNEQFF. The CDR3 DNA follows: TGCAGCGTTGATACTAGCGGGGTCTACAATGAGCAGTTCTTC. This sequence joins TRBV29-1 and TRBJ2-1; 10 bases fit TRBD2. The CDR3 has 14 residues. The V segment lost 3 bases and the J segment 3 bases; nucleotides outside the gene matches: 2. Germline V gene sequence: CDR1 SQVTM, CDR2 ANQGSEA.

The rearrangement uses TRBV5-5 and TRBJ1-6, with D unresolved. V lost 4 bases and J 10 bases, leaving 12 bases between the germline ends. The CDR3 extends over 13 amino acids. The germline V gene encodes CDR1 SGHKS and CDR2 YYEKEE (reference sequence). The CDR3, as DNA: TGTGCCAGCAGCCCCGAGGGCCTGTCACCCCTCCACTTT. It yields the protein CASSPEGLSPLHF.